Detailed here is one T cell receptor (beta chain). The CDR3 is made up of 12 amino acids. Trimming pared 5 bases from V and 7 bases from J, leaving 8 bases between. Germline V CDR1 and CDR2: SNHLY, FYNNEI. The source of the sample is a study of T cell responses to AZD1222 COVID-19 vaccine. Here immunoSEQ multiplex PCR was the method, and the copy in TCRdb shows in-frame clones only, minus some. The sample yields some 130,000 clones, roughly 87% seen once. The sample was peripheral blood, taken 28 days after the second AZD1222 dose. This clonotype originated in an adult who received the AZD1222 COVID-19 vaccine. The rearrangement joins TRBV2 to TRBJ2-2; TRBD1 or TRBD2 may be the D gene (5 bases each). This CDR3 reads CASSSGSGELFF. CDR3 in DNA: TGTGCCAGCAGTTCAGGGAGCGGGGAGCTGTTTTTT.